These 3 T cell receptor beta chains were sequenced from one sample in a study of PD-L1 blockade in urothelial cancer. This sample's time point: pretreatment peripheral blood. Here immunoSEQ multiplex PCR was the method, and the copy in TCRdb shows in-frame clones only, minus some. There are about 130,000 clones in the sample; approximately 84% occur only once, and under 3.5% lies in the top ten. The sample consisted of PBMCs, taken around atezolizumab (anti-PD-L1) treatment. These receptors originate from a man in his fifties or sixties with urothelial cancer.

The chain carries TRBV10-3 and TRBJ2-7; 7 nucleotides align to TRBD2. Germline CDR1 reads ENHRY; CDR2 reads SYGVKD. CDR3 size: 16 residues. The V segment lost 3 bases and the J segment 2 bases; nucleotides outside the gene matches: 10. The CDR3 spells CAISDRGSGLTYEQYF. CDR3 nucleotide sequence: TGTGCCATCAGTGACCGCGGGAGCGGATTAACCTACGAGCAGTACTTC.

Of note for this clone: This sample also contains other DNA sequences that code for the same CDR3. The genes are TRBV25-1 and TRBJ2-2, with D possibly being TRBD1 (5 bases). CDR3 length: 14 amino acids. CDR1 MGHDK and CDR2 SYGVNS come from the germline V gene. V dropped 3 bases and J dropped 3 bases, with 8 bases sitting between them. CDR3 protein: CASSEAGHTGELFF. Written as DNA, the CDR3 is TGTGCCAGCAGTGAGGCAGGGCACACCGGGGAGCTGTTTTTT.

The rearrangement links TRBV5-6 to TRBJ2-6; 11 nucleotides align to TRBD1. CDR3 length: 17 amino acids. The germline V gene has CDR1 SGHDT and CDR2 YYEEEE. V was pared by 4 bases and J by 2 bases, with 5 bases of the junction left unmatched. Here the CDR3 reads CASSGTGGAPGANVLTF. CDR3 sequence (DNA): TGTGCCAGCAGCGGGACAGGGGGGGCCCCTGGGGCCAACGTCCTGACTTTC.